These T cell receptor beta chains were read from a single sample in a study of CD8+ T cells in alopecia areata. Clones were read by immunoSEQ multiplex PCR, and TCRdb kept only the in-frame ones, dropping some. In the table there are roughly 130,000 clones, 58% of which are singletons. Source: CD4+ T cells sorted from blood, taken at week 0. These receptors were obtained from a human donor with alopecia areata. Both conserved end residues are part of each CDR3. D genes are given only for firm matches. Clone size is given for some rows only: seen once, a few or many times, or a class if the clone is expanded.

clone_size: few
j_call: TRBJ2-3
d_call: NA
v_call: TRBV4-3
cdr3_nt: TGCGCCAGCAGCCAAGGGTCTGGAGGCCACGCCGCAGATACGCAGTATTTT
cdr3_aa: CASSQGSGGHAADTQYF

clone_size: NA
j_call: TRBJ2-1
d_call: NA
v_call: TRBV5-1
cdr3_nt: TGCGCCAGCAGCTTGGCCGGCTATATGGATGAGCAGTTCTTC
cdr3_aa: CASSLAGYMDEQFF

clone_size: NA
j_call: TRBJ2-5
d_call: NA
v_call: TRBV18
cdr3_nt: TGTGCCAGCTCCGCCGCTCGGGATCAAGAGACCCAGTACTTC
cdr3_aa: CASSAARDQETQYF

clone_size: NA
j_call: TRBJ2-3
d_call: TRBD2
v_call: TRBV28
cdr3_nt: TGTGCCAGCAGTCTAGCGGGAGGCGAGAGCACAGATACGCAGTATTTT
cdr3_aa: CASSLAGGESTDTQYF

clone_size: NA
j_call: TRBJ2-3
d_call: TRBD1
v_call: TRBV6-5
cdr3_nt: TGTGCCAGCAGCTTCAGGGGGCGCGTGACAGATACGCAGTATTTT
cdr3_aa: CASSFRGRVTDTQYF

clone_size: NA
j_call: TRBJ1-1
d_call: NA
v_call: TRBV19
cdr3_nt: TGTGCCAGTAGTATCGGACGGGAGAACACTGAAGCTTTCTTT
cdr3_aa: CASSIGRENTEAFF

clone_size: few
j_call: TRBJ1-2
d_call: TRBD1
v_call: TRBV6-5
cdr3_nt: TGTGCCAGCAGGGGACAGTCCAGGGGCTACACCTTC
cdr3_aa: CASRGQSRGYTF

clone_size: NA
j_call: TRBJ2-7
d_call: NA
v_call: TRBV9
cdr3_nt: TGTGCCAGCAGCGTACCTGGAGGGGACGAGCAGTACTTC
cdr3_aa: CASSVPGGDEQYF

clone_size: NA
j_call: TRBJ2-7
d_call: TRBD1
v_call: TRBV6-5
cdr3_nt: TGTGCCAGCAGTTACAGGACAGGGCCTAGCTCCTACGAGCAGTACTTC
cdr3_aa: CASSYRTGPSSYEQYF

clone_size: few
j_call: TRBJ2-4
d_call: TRBD2
v_call: TRBV7-2
cdr3_nt: TGTGCCAGCAGCTTAGGGGGACCTAGCGGGGTAGCCAAAAACATTCAGTACTTC
cdr3_aa: CASSLGGPSGVAKNIQYF

clone_size: NA
j_call: TRBJ2-7
d_call: TRBD2
v_call: TRBV28
cdr3_nt: TGTGCCAGCAGCCCAGGGACTACCAGCTCCTACGAGCAGTACTTC
cdr3_aa: CASSPGTTSSYEQYF

clone_size: few
j_call: TRBJ2-2
d_call: TRBD1
v_call: TRBV7-9
cdr3_nt: TGTGCCAGCAGCGCCGCAGGGGGCGCGATCGGGGAGCTGTTTTTT
cdr3_aa: CASSAAGGAIGELFF

clone_size: NA
j_call: TRBJ1-2
d_call: TRBD1
v_call: TRBV6-5
cdr3_nt: TGTGCCAGCAGTGCCGACAGGGAGGATGGCTACACCTTC
cdr3_aa: CASSADREDGYTF

clone_size: once
j_call: TRBJ1-2
d_call: NA
v_call: TRBV13
cdr3_nt: TGTGCCAGCAGCTTAGGGCTAGGCCAGAGTAACTATGGCTACACCTTC
cdr3_aa: CASSLGLGQSNYGYTF

clone_size: NA
j_call: TRBJ2-7
d_call: TRBD1
v_call: TRBV18
cdr3_nt: TGTGCCAGCTCACCCGGGACAGGCTCCTACGAGCAGTACTTC
cdr3_aa: CASSPGTGSYEQYF

clone_size: NA
j_call: TRBJ1-6
d_call: NA
v_call: TRBV6-5
cdr3_nt: TGTGCCAGCAGTAACTTTAATTCACCCCTCCACTTT
cdr3_aa: CASSNFNSPLHF

clone_size: NA
j_call: TRBJ2-1
d_call: NA
v_call: TRBV4-1
cdr3_nt: TGCGCCAGCAGCCAAAGTCCGAGCTCCTACAATGAGCAGTTCTTC
cdr3_aa: CASSQSPSSYNEQFF

clone_size: few
j_call: TRBJ2-5
d_call: NA
v_call: TRBV10-3
cdr3_nt: TGTGCCATCAGTGGCCTTGGGACCCAAGAGACCCAGTACTTC
cdr3_aa: CAISGLGTQETQYF

clone_size: NA
j_call: TRBJ1-1
d_call: NA
v_call: TRBV7-2
cdr3_nt: TGTGCCAGCAGCTTGGGAAGTTTAGTTTACACTGAAGCTTTCTTT
cdr3_aa: CASSLGSLVYTEAFF

clone_size: NA
j_call: TRBJ1-2
d_call: TRBD1
v_call: TRBV4-1
cdr3_nt: TGCGCCAGCAGCCAAGTTCTATCAACAGGGGAGGTGGGCTATGGCTACACCTTC
cdr3_aa: CASSQVLSTGEVGYGYTF

clone_size: NA
j_call: TRBJ2-7
d_call: NA
v_call: TRBV4-3
cdr3_nt: TGCGCCAGCAGCCAAGGACAGGCTAACTCCTACGAGCAGTACTTC
cdr3_aa: CASSQGQANSYEQYF

clone_size: NA
j_call: TRBJ1-1
d_call: NA
v_call: TRBV7-9
cdr3_nt: TGTGCCAGCAGCTTAGCGGGGGGTAACGGGGACACTGAAGCTTTCTTT
cdr3_aa: CASSLAGGNGDTEAFF

clone_size: few
j_call: TRBJ1-5
d_call: NA
v_call: TRBV7-2
cdr3_nt: TGTGCCAGCAGCTTAGGGGCCAGTTCCCAGCCCCAGCATTTT
cdr3_aa: CASSLGASSQPQHF

clone_size: NA
j_call: TRBJ2-5
d_call: NA
v_call: TRBV5-1
cdr3_nt: TGCGCCAGCAGCTTGGGGTTCGCAACTGAGGAGACCCAGTACTTC
cdr3_aa: CASSLGFATEETQYF

clone_size: NA
j_call: TRBJ1-1
d_call: TRBD1
v_call: TRBV7-9
cdr3_nt: TGTGCCAGCAGCCAGGGGGTGTCCGGGAGGAGCACTGAAGCTTTCTTT
cdr3_aa: CASSQGVSGRSTEAFF

clone_size: few
j_call: TRBJ2-5
d_call: TRBD1
v_call: TRBV2
cdr3_nt: TGTGCCAGCAGAGGACAGGAGGAGACCCAGTACTTC
cdr3_aa: CASRGQEETQYF

clone_size: once
j_call: TRBJ1-2
d_call: NA
v_call: TRBV7-9
cdr3_nt: TGTGCCAGCAGTCCTCCTAACTATGGCTACACCTTC
cdr3_aa: CASSPPNYGYTF

clone_size: few
j_call: TRBJ1-2
d_call: NA
v_call: TRBV10-3
cdr3_nt: TGTGCCATCAGTGCCGCCGGGACAACCAACTATGGCTACACCTTC
cdr3_aa: CAISAAGTTNYGYTF

clone_size: NA
j_call: TRBJ2-2
d_call: NA
v_call: TRBV5-4
cdr3_nt: TGTGCCAGCAGCTGGAGTAGCGCGACGAACACCGGGGAGCTGTTTTTT
cdr3_aa: CASSWSSATNTGELFF

clone_size: NA
j_call: TRBJ1-2
d_call: NA
v_call: TRBV11-2
cdr3_nt: TGTGCCAGCAGCTTAGAACCTACGGCAGGCTACACCTTC
cdr3_aa: CASSLEPTAGYTF

clone_size: NA
j_call: TRBJ2-1
d_call: TRBD2
v_call: TRBV4-3
cdr3_nt: TGCGCCAGCAGCCATAGGCTAGCGGGAGGGGACAGCCACAATGAGCAGTTCTTC
cdr3_aa: CASSHRLAGGDSHNEQFF

clone_size: NA
j_call: TRBJ2-3
d_call: NA
v_call: TRBV15
cdr3_nt: TGTGCCACCAGCAGAGAAAGGGTTACAGATACGCAGTATTTT
cdr3_aa: CATSRERVTDTQYF

clone_size: few
j_call: TRBJ2-3
d_call: NA
v_call: TRBV5-1
cdr3_nt: TGCGCCAGCAGCTCTGGAACGGTGGCAGATACGCAGTATTTT
cdr3_aa: CASSSGTVADTQYF

clone_size: NA
j_call: TRBJ1-4
d_call: TRBD1
v_call: TRBV7-8
cdr3_nt: TGTGCCAGCAGTCCAACCGGGGACAGGGGTGAAAAACTGTTTTTT
cdr3_aa: CASSPTGDRGEKLFF